This T cell receptor (beta chain) originates from a study of glioma-infiltrating T cells. Study in general: WHO grade II oligodendrogliomas or astrocytomas, plus non-recurrent WHO grade IV glioblastomas, were sampled. Dexamethasone exposure before glioma surgery was limited to six or fewer days. About 1.1 million peripheral T cells were targeted at about 4- to 10-fold coverage.

To note about this clonotype: The antigen remains undetermined.

Study-level results: Above-expected tissue-blood divergence occurred in all gliomas, most in low-grade ones.

Using RNA template, CDR3s of TCR alpha and beta were amplified with iRepertoire arm-PCR. TCRdb itself ran the multiplex PCR reads through MiXCR, one entry per CDR3 protein. The profile shows around 350,000 distinct CDR3 sequences, roughly two fifths of them singletons. Germline lookup yields CDR1 SNHLY and CDR2 FYNNEI. The J segment lost 3 bases and the V segment lost 8 bases, leaving 0 bases of the junction unmatched. The CDR3 totals 12 residues. The receptor's source is a human donor with low-grade glioma or glioblastoma, undergoing nonglioma brain surgery, or in good health (not recorded which). The gene calls are TRBV2 and TRBJ1-3, with 8 nucleotides matching TRBD1. Sequenced input: glioma tissue, nonneoplastic brain tissue, or PBMCs (not recorded which). The CDR3: CASGTGGNTIYF. The CDR3 region has the DNA TGTGCCAGCGGGACAGGTGGAAACACCATATATTTT.